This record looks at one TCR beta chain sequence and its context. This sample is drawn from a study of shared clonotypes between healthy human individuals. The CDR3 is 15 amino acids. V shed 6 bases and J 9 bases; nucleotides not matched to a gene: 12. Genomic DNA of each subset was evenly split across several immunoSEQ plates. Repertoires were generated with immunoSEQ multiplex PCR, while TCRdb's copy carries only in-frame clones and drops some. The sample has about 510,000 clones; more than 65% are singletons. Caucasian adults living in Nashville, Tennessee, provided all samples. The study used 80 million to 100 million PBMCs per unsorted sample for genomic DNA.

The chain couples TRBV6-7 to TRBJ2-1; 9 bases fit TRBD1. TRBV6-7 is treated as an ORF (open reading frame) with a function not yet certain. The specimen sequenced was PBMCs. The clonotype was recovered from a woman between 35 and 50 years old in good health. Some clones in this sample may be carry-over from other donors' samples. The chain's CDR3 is CASSFPGTGLVEQFF. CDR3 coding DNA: TGTGCCAGCAGCTTCCCCGGGACAGGGTTGGTTGAGCAGTTCTTC.